What follows describes a single TCR beta chain. Its antigen remains unidentified. Per-base qualities were not stored, and no clone one base away is much larger. The data are from a study of neoadjuvant anti-PD-1 for oral cavity cancer (dated by TCRdb to the early 2020s). Concerning the study at large: Before undergoing curative-intent surgical resection, most patients got three to four biweekly nivolumab doses at 3 mg/kg. Patients with complete response, partial response or stable disease by RECIST 1.1 were defined as responders, whereas patients with progression were defined as non-responders. An approximately 33% response rate was observed in the parent correlative cohort, in which approximately 11 patients were included. A fourth nivolumab dose was given around day 43 to patients without progression, and definitive surgical resection was performed in those patients on days 50-56. Findings and caveats that apply to the study as a whole: A higher pretreatment blood Treg/Th17 ratio correlated with both higher pretreatment blood TCRbeta clonality and lower post-treatment tumor TCRbeta clonality. Only three patients per response group were included in the TCR analyses, and the authors called for validation in larger cohorts. Greater tumor shrinkage correlated with larger post-treatment sizes of preexisting intratumoral clones, which suggests that expansion of preexisting clones contributed to response.

Explained via the paper, the time point label denotes: before neoadjuvant nivolumab. Patients were newly diagnosed with stage II-IVA oral cavity squamous cell carcinoma and had received no prior systemic or radiation treatment. Everyone in the cohort had locally advanced, HPV-negative oral cavity squamous cell carcinoma. Samples came from a longitudinal correlative study of a single-arm phase II trial of neoadjuvant nivolumab in oral cavity squamous cell carcinoma. Genomic DNA-based TCRbeta sequencing was performed on subject-matched pre- and post-treatment PBMCs and tumors from three responders and three non-responders. Genomic DNA was isolated from tumor tissue using the Maxwell RSC DNA from Tissue kit. Survey sequencing of tumors used two replicates per sample, and the tumor libraries mostly started from about 5 ug of input genomic DNA. The immunoSEQ hsTCRbeta kit was used to prepare TCRbeta libraries, following the manufacturer's instructions. The completed libraries were mixed into a single pool at 3 nM, then sequenced with an Illumina NovaSeq 6000 S4 flow cell. The published analysis was carried out like this. The immunoSEQ Analyzer was used for raw data preprocessing and quality control. The analysis was limited to productive rearrangements, and each clonotype was defined by a unique CDR3 amino acid sequence. Using the R package tcR, the researchers computed the Gini-Simpson index as their estimate of repertoire clonality. Student's t test was used to compare Gini indices, while Pearson correlation assessed associations with tumor size change. TCRdb's version of the immuneACCESS table is confined to in-frame rearrangements and falls short of the full clone set. An unresolved V gene accounts for under half of the shortfall where checked; the remainder is of unknown origin. V and J calls and clone size are as listed in that table; D and trimming were resolved from the DNA. The sample yields approximately 7,000 clones; 45% to 50% were counted once. The ten most abundant clones make up around 24% of the sample.

The sequence derives from a person between 40 and 80 years old with oral cavity squamous cell carcinoma. The material sequenced was tumor tissue, taken before nivolumab (anti-PD-1) treatment.

CDR3 sequence: CATSRDPVSNQPQHF. DNA sequence: TGTGCCACCAGCAGAGATCCGGTTAGCAATCAGCCCCAGCATTTT. The chain was built from TRBV15 and TRBJ1-5; no D gene is confidently identified. The CDR3 contains 15 residues, cysteine and phenylalanine counted. Only the CDR3 DNA is retained, 45 bases long and in frame from the first base. The germline V gene (reference sequence) provides CDR1 LNHNV and CDR2 YYDKDF. The V end loses 0 bases and the J end loses 0 bases, and a stretch of 6 bases separates them.